This T cell receptor beta chain emerged from a study of technical replicates of blood from a handful of donors. The protocol was immunoSEQ multiplex PCR, while the TCRdb copy is restricted to in-frame clones and leaves out a portion. Of about 83,000 clones in the sample, about 92% were seen once. Germline CDR1 reads SGHRS; CDR2 reads YFSETQ. Losses at the gene ends were 3 bases for V and 0 bases for J; bases not matched to a gene: 3. The CDR3 runs to 14 residues. Input material: T cells isolated from PBMCs. V and J are TRBV5-1 and TRBJ2-7; TRBD2 matches at 7 bases. This TCR came from a human donor in good health. The CDR3 coding sequence is TGCGCCAGCAGCTCCGGGGGGAACTCCTACGAGCAGTACTTC. This translates into CASSSGGNSYEQYF.